This T cell receptor beta chain appears in the sequencing data of a study of identical twins. This CDR3 is built from 15 residues. Germline lookup yields CDR1 GTSNPN and CDR2 SVGIG (reference sequence). J gave up 2 bases and V 0 bases, and 1 base lay outside the gene matches. Details on this clonotype: Its antigen is still unknown.

Study findings and constraints: In zero-insertion analyses, partial confounding could arise from invariant MAIT and iNKT cells.

Via MiXCR, TCRdb re-called the 5' RACE reads, giving one row per CDR3 protein. The sample includes 350,000 to 600,000 distinct CDR3 sequences, 14% of them seen just once. The same sample was also used in a study of yellow fever vaccine responses in identical twins. From that study: Each twin's T cell response to the vaccine was reported to look partly convergent and partly personalized.

The V call is TRBV30, the J call TRBJ2-3; 11 nucleotides match TRBD2. The sequenced sample was CD4+ T cells sorted from blood. The TCR was taken from a woman aged 18-35 years in good health. The CDR3 DNA follows: TGTGCCTGGAGTGTGGGACTAGCGGCCACAGATACGCAGTATTTT. Translating it yields CAWSVGLAATDTQYF.